Following are 15 T cell receptor beta chains from one sample sequenced in a study of beta chain features in type 1 diabetes. The study reverse transcribed the entire isolated RNA, so it sequenced expressed TCRB transcripts. Clones were sequenced by immunoSEQ multiplex PCR, and TCRdb holds only the in-frame ones, with some missing. The sample lists a few hundred thousand clones, less than 15% seen once, with under 0.02% in the top ten. Source material: naive CD4+ T cells from blood. The receptors originated from a young woman in good health.

Only a few counts were recorded for this clone. V and J are TRBV29-1 and TRBJ2-7; D might be TRBD2 (6 bases). The CDR3 runs to 13 residues. V dropped 6 bases and J dropped 2 bases, with 14 bases sitting between them. Germline V gene sequence: CDR1 SQVTM, CDR2 ANQGSEA. The CDR3: CSVIRGTAYEQYF. CDR3 nucleotides: TGCAGCGTCATTCGCGGGACGGCCTACGAGCAGTACTTC.

This clone has only a few counts. The CDR3: CASSVELAMTYEQYF. CDR3 nucleotide sequence: TGTGCCAGCAGCGTAGAGCTAGCCATGACATACGAGCAGTACTTC. The gene calls are TRBV9 and TRBJ2-7; D is possibly TRBD2 (5 bases). V was cut by 0 bases and J by 4 bases, with 14 bases left in between. Germline loops: CDR1 SGDLS, CDR2 YYNGEE. The CDR3 covers 15 residues.

V is TRBV30 and J is TRBJ1-2; tentatively, D is TRBD1 (5 bases). In germline, CDR1 is GTSNPN, CDR2 SVGIG (reference sequence). Trimming cost V 5 bases and J 1 base, with 14 bases left between them. The length of the CDR3 is 14 residues. In nucleotides, the CDR3 is TGTGCCTGGTCTACCCAGGGACTTAACTATGGCTACACCTTC. Protein sequence: CAWSTQGLNYGYTF.

The gene calls are TRBV30 and TRBJ2-2; D not certain. Trimming shortened V by 3 bases and J by 1 base, and 6 bases separated the two germline ends. The length of the CDR3 is 13 residues. The germline V gene encodes CDR1 GTSNPN and CDR2 SVGIG (reference sequence). The CDR3 DNA reads as TGTGCCTGGAGCCAGATGAACACCGGGGAGCTGTTTTTT. Encoded protein: CAWSQMNTGELFF.

This clone was found a few times. This chain uses TRBV5-1 with TRBJ2-1; 7 positions agree with TRBD2. CDR1 and CDR2 (germline): SGHRS, YFSETQ. Losses at the gene ends were 4 bases for V and 2 bases for J; bases not matched to a gene: 3. There are 14 residues in the CDR3. CDR3 loop: CASSTGGTYNEQFF. For the CDR3, the DNA is TGCGCCAGCAGCACCGGGGGGACCTACAATGAGCAGTTCTTC.

The chain couples TRBV6-5 to TRBJ2-3; 10 bases agree with TRBD2. The germline gives CDR1 MNHEY, CDR2 SVGAGI. The CDR3 is 15 residues long. V lost 6 bases to trimming and J lost 0 bases; unmatched junction nucleotides: 3. CDR3 in DNA: TGTGCCAGCAGACTAGCGGGGCCTAGCACAGATACGCAGTATTTT. Translating it yields CASRLAGPSTDTQYF.

This chain links TRBV19 with TRBJ2-1, with 7 bases that match TRBD1. With V trimmed by 6 bases and J by 7 bases, 9 bases remained unmatched. CDR3 length: 14 amino acids. CDR1 is LNHDA, CDR2 SQIVND, per germline (reference sequence). CDR3 in DNA: TGTGCCAGTAGAACAGGGGATAGTCGGAATGAGCAGTTCTTC. Translated, it gives CASRTGDSRNEQFF.

The chain has TRBV29-1 and TRBJ2-7; a possible D gene is TRBD2 (6 bases). Between the trimmed V and J ends, which lost 3 bases and 1 base, there was a span of 13 bases. This CDR3 is built from 14 residues. Germline lookup yields CDR1 SQVTM and CDR2 ANQGSEA. The CDR3 bases are TGCAGCGTTGATTCAGCGGGTGGGTCCTACGAGCAGTACTTC. It is translated as CSVDSAGGSYEQYF.

V and J are TRBV7-3 and TRBJ2-3; 8 bases fit TRBD2. V shed 5 bases, J shed 6 bases, and the junction held 1 base outside the gene matches. Germline CDR1 reads SGHTA; CDR2 reads FQGTGA. The CDR3 has 12 residues. The CDR3 protein is CASSPGGDTQYF. CDR3 nucleotide sequence: TGTGCCAGCAGCCCGGGAGGGGATACGCAGTATTTT.

There are a few counts of this clone. The chain joins TRBV4-3 to TRBJ2-7, with 12 bases fitting TRBD1. The germline V gene encodes CDR1 LGHNA and CDR2 YSLEER. The V gene end was trimmed by 4 bases and the J gene end by 5 bases; junction bases not matched to a gene: 6. The CDR3 has 15 residues. In DNA, the CDR3 is TGCGCCAGCAGCCCCGGGACAGGGGGCGGGAACGAGCAGTACTTC. Translation: CASSPGTGGGNEQYF.

This clone was observed a handful of times. The rearrangement links TRBV7-9 to TRBJ2-1; D is ambiguous. CDR3 length equals 13 residues. V was pared by 2 bases and J by 10 bases, with 12 bases between. CDR1 SEHNR and CDR2 FQNEAQ come from the germline V gene (reference sequence). The CDR3 DNA is TGTGCCAGCAGCTTAACTCTAGGAGTCGAGCAGTTCTTC. This translates into CASSLTLGVEQFF.

This clone was recorded a few times. The V and J genes are TRBV5-1 and TRBJ2-7, with TRBD2 matching 13 bases. V shed 5 bases and J 2 bases; nucleotides not matched to a gene: 10. Germline CDR1 reads SGHRS; CDR2 reads YFSETQ. The CDR3 runs to 17 residues. CDR3 in amino acids: CASRELAGGPVTYEQYF. Here the CDR3 DNA reads TGCGCCAGCAGGGAACTAGCGGGAGGGCCGGTCACCTACGAGCAGTACTTC.

This clone was seen only a few times. The chain links TRBV9 to TRBJ2-1; TRBD2 matches 13 bases. CDR1 is SGDLS and CDR2 is YYNGEE in the germline V gene. Trimming cost V 0 bases and J 7 bases; bases outside gene matches: 7. This CDR3 spans 17 amino acids. The CDR3 reads CASSVGGLAGKLNEQFF. The CDR3 region has the DNA TGTGCCAGCAGCGTAGGGGGACTAGCGGGAAAGCTGAATGAGCAGTTCTTC.

The sample holds a few counts of this clone. This chain uses TRBV6-6 with TRBJ2-7; D might be TRBD2 (5 bases). Trimming removed 2 bases from V and 2 bases from J, with 10 bases in between. The length of the CDR3 is 14 residues. CDR1 is MNHNY, CDR2 SVGAGI, per germline (reference sequence). This CDR3 reads CASSYASSAYEQYF. The CDR3 bases are TGTGCCAGCAGTTACGCCAGTAGCGCCTACGAGCAGTACTTC.

This clone appeared a few times. Written as DNA, the CDR3 is TGCAGCGTTGGACAGGGGTTTATCCCAGATACGCAGTATTTT. It yields the protein CSVGQGFIPDTQYF. The chain carries TRBV29-1 and TRBJ2-3; 8 nucleotides agree with TRBD1. This CDR3 comprises 14 residues. V lost 4 bases and J lost 4; bases outside the gene matches: 7. Per germline, CDR1 SQVTM and CDR2 ANQGSEA.